The 12 T cell receptor beta chains below all came from one sample that was sequenced in a study of cytomegalovirus exposure and HLA in healthy donors. It was with 60 Vbeta and 13 Jbeta primers that the PCR ran. The method was immunoSEQ multiplex PCR; TCRdb's version includes in-frame clones alone and lacks a portion of them. Seen here are 150,000 to 200,000 clones, approximately 83% observed once, and the top ten hold approximately 1.4%. Sequenced material: PBMCs. These receptor sequences come from a woman younger than 30 in good health and CMV-seronegative.

The chain links TRBV30 to TRBJ2-5; 8 nucleotides line up with TRBD1. Trimming removed 3 bases from V and 4 bases from J; junction bases left unmatched: 10. The CDR3 spans 15 residues. Germline lookup yields CDR1 GTSNPN and CDR2 SVGIG (reference sequence). The CDR3 sequence is CAWREGQVARETQYF. The CDR3 DNA follows: TGTGCCTGGAGGGAGGGACAGGTAGCGCGAGAGACCCAGTACTTC.

Only one count was recorded for this clone. The V gene is TRBV10-2, the J gene TRBJ1-1; 8 bases are a match to TRBD1. Germline trimming cut 7 bases from V and 4 bases from J; bases unmatched to any gene: 8. CDR3 length: 14 amino acids. CDR1 and CDR2 from the germline V gene are WSHSY and SAAADI. In DNA form, the CDR3 reads TGCGCCAGCATTGCTTTGGACAGGGCCACTGAAGCTTTCTTT. Translated, it gives CASIALDRATEAFF.

The chain uses TRBV19 and TRBJ2-2, with 7 positions matching TRBD1. Germline CDR1 reads LNHDA; CDR2 reads SQIVND (reference sequence). This CDR3 contains 15 residues. Losses at the gene ends were 5 bases for V and 0 bases for J; bases not matched to a gene: 3. DNA for the CDR3: TGTGCCAGTAGTTACAGGGGAGCGAACACCGGGGAGCTGTTTTTT. It codes for CASSYRGANTGELFF.

The chain carries TRBV2 and TRBJ1-2, with D possibly being TRBD1 (6 bases). This CDR3 has 14 amino acids. The V end lost 5 bases, the J end lost 4 bases, and 14 bases lay between the germline ends. Germline values: CDR1 SNHLY, CDR2 FYNNEI. This CDR3 is CASSSTGSPYGYTF. As DNA, the CDR3 is TGTGCCAGCAGTTCTACAGGGTCCCCCTATGGCTACACCTTC.

The chain uses TRBV19 and TRBJ1-2; D might be TRBD1 (5 bases). The CDR3 length is 16 residues. Germline CDR1 LNHDA, CDR2 SQIVND (reference sequence). The germline V and J ends were trimmed by 4 bases and 8 bases, with 23 bases remaining between them. The CDR3 region has the DNA TGTGCCAGTAGTAGAGAACCCGGGGGGGACCGGGAGGGCTACACCTTC. As protein: CASSREPGGDREGYTF.

The chain employs TRBV6-1 and TRBJ1-2, with a weak D call TRBD1 (5 bases). The length of the CDR3 is 16 residues. Per germline, CDR1 MNHNS and CDR2 SASEGT. Between the trimmed V and J ends, which lost 2 bases and 3 bases, there was a span of 16 bases. CDR3 sequence (DNA): TGTGCCAGCAGTGAATATCAGGGAGGATTGGACTATGGCTACACCTTC. Translating gives CASSEYQGGLDYGYTF.

The V call is TRBV28, the J call TRBJ2-7; 14 bases fit TRBD2. Trimming cost V 6 bases and J 6 bases; bases outside gene matches: 7. Germline values: CDR1 MDHEN, CDR2 SYDVKM. The CDR3 length is 15 residues. In DNA, the CDR3 is TGTGCCAGCAGCCGAGGCGGGACTAGCGGGGGCGAGCAGTACTTC. Protein: CASSRGGTSGGEQYF.

The J gene is TRBJ1-1, the V gene TRBV29-1; D is perhaps TRBD1 (6 bases). From germline, CDR1 is SQVTM and CDR2 ANQGSEA. The CDR3 length is 14 residues. The ends were cut back, 5 bases at V and 4 bases at J, with 17 bases in the middle. CDR3: CSVFDRGGATEAFF. CDR3 in DNA: TGCAGCGTTTTTGACCGGGGGGGGGCCACTGAAGCTTTCTTT.

Only one count was recorded for this clone. V usage is TRBV19 and J usage is TRBJ2-1; 11 bases match TRBD2. This CDR3 is 19 amino acids long. Germline trimming cut 3 bases from V and 0 bases from J; bases unmatched to any gene: 10. CDR1 is LNHDA, CDR2 SQIVND, per germline (reference sequence). The CDR3 is CASSMRASGGYSSYNEQFF. As DNA, the CDR3 is TGTGCCAGTAGTATGAGGGCTAGCGGGGGGTATAGCTCCTACAATGAGCAGTTCTTC.

The chain carries TRBV19 and TRBJ1-5; D is uncertain. CDR1 and CDR2 (germline): LNHDA, SQIVND (reference sequence). The CDR3 sequence is 15 residues long. With 4 bases removed from V and 3 bases from J, the gap between germline ends came to 13 bases. The CDR3 nucleotides read TGTGCCAGTAGTAATGCGAACCACCTCAATCAGCCCCAGCATTTT. Its translation is CASSNANHLNQPQHF.

This clone showed up just once. The rearrangement links TRBV25-1 to TRBJ1-2; 9 nucleotides agree with TRBD1. This CDR3 is 13 amino acids long. J gave up 7 bases and V 8 bases, and 8 bases lay outside the gene matches. Germline values: CDR1 MGHDK, CDR2 SYGVNS. CDR3 coding DNA: TGTGCCAGCCGATATACAGGGGGCAGTGGCTACACCTTC. Translating it yields CASRYTGGSGYTF.

The rearrangement joins TRBV10-2 to TRBJ1-2, with 9 positions matching TRBD1. V dropped 3 bases and J dropped 7; count of bases not matched to a gene: 15. CDR3 size: 17 residues. Germline V gene sequence: CDR1 WSHSY, CDR2 SAAADI. The DNA for the CDR3 is TGCGCCAGCAGTGATGGGGACAGGGTCGCCGAGGCGGGTGGCTACACCTTC. Amino acids: CASSDGDRVAEAGGYTF.